Sequencing of this T cell receptor beta chain was carried out in a study of CD8+ T cells in alopecia areata. Treatment specified: oral pan-JAK inhibitor, 5-10 mg twice daily. cDNA reverse transcribed from extracted RNA served as the sequencing template. Sequenced by immunoSEQ multiplex PCR; TCRdb stores in-frame clones only, minus some. The sample lists roughly 180,000 clones; roughly half were seen once. Overall study results and limits: Unlike in mice, where it was clearer, TCR sharing across patients was less clear, possibly HLA-related. Lesional scalp, especially alopecia totalis/universalis, showed higher clonality than normal scalp. Baseline CD8+ expansion's link to response remains uncertain, as there was one nonresponder.

Points on this clone: Antigen specificity is unknown.

The CDR3 covers 15 residues. The V gene's germline CDR1 is SEHNR and CDR2 FQNEAQ (reference sequence). V gave up 6 bases and J gave up 8 bases; unmatched junction bases: 13. This clonotype was sampled from a human donor with alopecia areata. Sequenced material: CD8+ T cells sorted from blood, taken around week 53, from a patient treated with tofacitinib. The chain employs TRBV7-9 and TRBJ2-1, with TRBD1 identical over 7 bases. CDR3 loop: CASSSRQGLRDEQFF. CDR3 in DNA: TGTGCCAGCAGTTCCCGACAGGGTCTGCGGGATGAGCAGTTCTTC.